These 16 T cell receptor beta chains were sequenced from one sample in a study of blood T cell repertoires in COVID-19 (dated by TCRdb to about 2020). Libraries were prepared through the immunoSEQ multiplex PCR assay. The table comes from immuneACCESS by way of TCRdb, which keeps in-frame sequences with V and J called. Part of the clones is missing from these tables; in studies checked, under half for an unresolved V gene and the rest for unknown reasons. Recorded for this sample are fewer than 350,000 clones; roughly 88% of them occurred a single time. 1.5% to 2% of the sample is in the top ten clones. What was sequenced was peripheral blood. These receptors all stem from a woman in her twenties or thirties with COVID-19, enrolled during active disease.

The rearrangement joins TRBV25-1 to TRBJ1-1; D is undetermined. There are 15 residues in the CDR3. Germline V CDR1 and CDR2: MGHDK, SYGVNS. V lost 1 base and J lost 2, with 11 bases in between. CDR3 loop: CASSEFTNPNTEAFF. CDR3 nucleotide sequence: TGTGCCAGCAGTGAATTTACAAACCCTAACACTGAAGCTTTCTTT.

Concerning this clone: At the DNA level, this CDR3 is encoded by other sequences in the same sample as well. This chain uses TRBV18 with TRBJ2-5, with no clear D. Per the germline V gene, CDR1 is KGHSH and CDR2 is LQKENI. This CDR3 spans 12 amino acids. V was cut by 3 bases and J by 2 bases, with 4 bases left in between. CDR3 loop: CASSPRQETQYF. CDR3 nucleotide sequence: TGTGCCAGCTCACCGCGACAAGAGACCCAGTACTTC.

Here the CDR3 reads CASSQGGADQPQHF. DNA for the CDR3: TGCGCCAGCAGCCAAGGAGGCGCAGACCAGCCCCAGCATTTT. The rearrangement uses TRBV4-1 and TRBJ1-5; no firm D call. Germline CDR1 reads MGHRA; CDR2 reads YSYEKL. CDR3 length: 14 residues. Deletions cut 1 base from V and 7 bases from J, with 11 bases between.

This clone has just a few counts. This chain links TRBV5-1 with TRBJ2-4; tentative D call: TRBD1 (6 bases). Trimming took 0 bases from V and 5 from J, leaving 9 bases between them. Germline V gene sequence: CDR1 SGHRS, CDR2 YFSETQ. This CDR3 has 14 residues. As DNA, the CDR3 is TGCGCCAGCAGCTTGGGGGGGCAGCAAAACATTCAGTACTTC. Amino acids: CASSLGGQQNIQYF. The whole variable domain, remainder taken from reference TRBV5-1 and TRBJ2-4, is KAGVTQTPRYLIKTRGQQVTLSCSPISGHRSVSWYQQTPGQGLQFLFEYFSETQRNKGNFPGRFSGRQFSNSRSEMNVSTLELGDSALYLCASSLGGQQNIQYFGAGTRLSVL.

The rearrangement uses TRBV24-1 and TRBJ2-3; 11 nucleotides align to TRBD2. The CDR3 covers 16 residues. CDR1 is KGHDR and CDR2 is SFDVKD in the germline V gene. Trimming cost V 5 bases and J 2 bases; bases outside gene matches: 5. The CDR3 loop is CATSVGTSGLTDTQYF. DNA of the CDR3: TGTGCCACCAGTGTAGGGACTAGCGGCCTCACAGATACGCAGTATTTT.

This clone has only one observation. The chain couples TRBV21-1 to TRBJ1-3. TRBV21-1 counts as a pseudogene. The length of the CDR3 is 12 residues. The CDR3 coding sequence is TGTGCCAGCATCCGGGGGGGGAACACCATATATTTT. It is translated as CASIRGGNTIYF.

The chain combines TRBV19 with TRBJ1-1; tentative D call: TRBD1 (5 bases). The CDR3 is 14 residues long. Trimming removed 10 bases at V and 1 base at J, with 16 bases between. In germline, CDR1 is LNHDA, CDR2 SQIVND (reference sequence). This CDR3 is CATIPGGSNTEAFF. The CDR3 DNA sequence: TGTGCCACAATACCCGGGGGATCGAACACTGAAGCTTTCTTT.

The chain is built from TRBV11-2 and TRBJ1-1, with 8 bases lining up with TRBD1. The ends lost 6 bases at V and 2 bases at J; junction bases unmatched: 8. The germline CDR1 and CDR2 sequences are SGHAT and FQNNGV. The CDR3 is 15 residues long. Here the CDR3 DNA reads TGTGCCAGCAGTTCACAGGGGGTAGGAAACACTGAAGCTTTCTTT. It is translated as CASSSQGVGNTEAFF.

The chain employs TRBV2 and TRBJ2-7, with D maybe TRBD2 (7 bases). The CDR3 extends over 13 amino acids. The germline gives CDR1 SNHLY, CDR2 FYNNEI. V dropped 10 bases and J dropped 2 bases, with 15 bases sitting between them. The CDR3 DNA is TGTGCCACAACGAAGGGGGGGACCTACGAGCAGTACGTC. It codes for CATTKGGTYEQYV.

The rearrangement joins TRBV18 to TRBJ1-1; D is uncertain. Germline assignment: CDR1 KGHSH and CDR2 LQKENI. This CDR3 contains 15 residues. V was cut by 2 bases and J by 1 base, with 11 bases left in between. The CDR3 spells CASSPNEGTNTEAFF. In DNA form, the CDR3 reads TGTGCCAGCTCACCAAATGAGGGTACGAACACTGAAGCTTTCTTT.

The chain recombines TRBV19 with TRBJ1-5, with D unresolved. Germline lookup yields CDR1 LNHDA and CDR2 SQIVND (reference sequence). The CDR3 is made up of 13 amino acids. Trimming left V 4 bases short and J 7 bases short, with 11 bases between. CDR3 sequence reads: CASSTTRAQPQHF. DNA for the CDR3: TGTGCCAGTAGTACGACGAGGGCACAGCCCCAGCATTTT.

The chain uses TRBV6-1 and TRBJ1-2; no clear D gene. V lost 2 bases, J lost 4 bases, and 8 bases lay in between. Germline V gene data show CDR1 as MNHNS and CDR2 as SASEGT. CDR3 length: 13 residues. CDR3 sequence reads: CASSEHGSYGYTF. The CDR3 DNA is TGTGCCAGCAGTGAACACGGTTCCTATGGCTACACCTTC.

The chain joins TRBV7-2 to TRBJ2-5; D call uncertain. This CDR3 contains 15 residues. Trimming removed 1 base from V and 1 base from J, with 10 bases in between. Germline CDR1 SGHTA, CDR2 FQGNSA. CDR3 loop: CASSLVGQSQETQYF. The CDR3 DNA reads as TGTGCCAGCAGCTTAGTGGGCCAGAGCCAAGAGACCCAGTACTTC.

This chain joins TRBV10-3 and TRBJ2-7; 7 bases map to TRBD1. After removal of 6 bases from V and 2 bases from J, the junction contained 4 bases not matched to a gene. CDR3 size: 13 residues. Germline values: CDR1 ENHRY, CDR2 SYGVKD. CDR3: CAISPGTAYEQYV. CDR3 nucleotide sequence: TGTGCCATCAGCCCCGGGACAGCCTACGAGCAGTACGTC.

The V call is TRBV5-1, the J call TRBJ1-5, with D tentatively TRBD1 (6 bases). The germline V gene encodes CDR1 SGHRS and CDR2 YFSETQ. The CDR3 has 15 residues. The ends were cut back, 4 bases at V and 3 bases at J, with 14 bases in the middle. The CDR3 DNA sequence: TGCGCCAGCAGCCCGAATGGGGGGGCCAATCAGCCCCAGCATTTT. This encodes CASSPNGGANQPQHF.

The V and J genes are TRBV15 and TRBJ1-1; TRBD1 is a possible D gene (6 bases). Germline V lookup: CDR1 LNHNV, CDR2 YYDKDF (reference sequence). The V and J ends lost 3 bases and 0 bases respectively, with 8 bases between them. The CDR3 loop spans 14 amino acids. This CDR3 reads CATSRDRLNTEAFF. Here the CDR3 DNA reads TGTGCCACCAGCAGGGACAGATTGAACACTGAAGCTTTCTTT. Full variable domain (outside the CDR3, taken from reference TRBV15 and TRBJ1-1): DAMVIQNPRYQVTQFGKPVTLSCSQTLNHNVMYWYQQKSSQAPKLLFHYYDKDFNNEADTPDNFQSRRPNTSFCFLDIRSPGLGDTAMYLCATSRDRLNTEAFFGQGTRLTVV.